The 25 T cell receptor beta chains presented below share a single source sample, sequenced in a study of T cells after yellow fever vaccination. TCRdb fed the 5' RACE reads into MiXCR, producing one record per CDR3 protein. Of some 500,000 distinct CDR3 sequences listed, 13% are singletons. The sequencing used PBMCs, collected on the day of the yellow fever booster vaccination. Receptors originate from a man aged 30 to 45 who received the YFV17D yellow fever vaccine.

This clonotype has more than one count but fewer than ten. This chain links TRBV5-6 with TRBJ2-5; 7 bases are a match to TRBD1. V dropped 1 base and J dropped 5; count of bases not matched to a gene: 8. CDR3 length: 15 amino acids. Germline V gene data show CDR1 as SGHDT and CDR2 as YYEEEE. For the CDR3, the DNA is TGTGCCAGCAGCTTGACTTCAGGGGGTGGGGAGACCCAGTACTTC. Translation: CASSLTSGGGETQYF.

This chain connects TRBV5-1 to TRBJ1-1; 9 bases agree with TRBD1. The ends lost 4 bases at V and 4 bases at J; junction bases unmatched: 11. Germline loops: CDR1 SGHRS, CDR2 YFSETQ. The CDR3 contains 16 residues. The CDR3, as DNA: TGCGCCAGCAGCACCATCCCCGGGACAGGGCCCACTGAAGCTTTCTTT. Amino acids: CASSTIPGTGPTEAFF.

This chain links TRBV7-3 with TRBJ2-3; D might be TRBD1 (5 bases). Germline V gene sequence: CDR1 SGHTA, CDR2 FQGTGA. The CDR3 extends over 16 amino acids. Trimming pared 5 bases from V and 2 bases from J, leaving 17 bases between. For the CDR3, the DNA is TGTGCCAGCAGCCCCACAGGACCTCCTCCCACAGATACGCAGTATTTT. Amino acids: CASSPTGPPPTDTQYF.

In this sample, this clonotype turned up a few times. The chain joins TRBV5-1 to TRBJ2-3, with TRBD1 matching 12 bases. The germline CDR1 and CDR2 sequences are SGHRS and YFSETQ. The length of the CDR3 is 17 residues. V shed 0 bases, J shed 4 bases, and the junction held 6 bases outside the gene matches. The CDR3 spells CASSLAWGQGAADTQYF. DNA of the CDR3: TGCGCCAGCAGCTTGGCCTGGGGACAGGGGGCAGCAGATACGCAGTATTTT.

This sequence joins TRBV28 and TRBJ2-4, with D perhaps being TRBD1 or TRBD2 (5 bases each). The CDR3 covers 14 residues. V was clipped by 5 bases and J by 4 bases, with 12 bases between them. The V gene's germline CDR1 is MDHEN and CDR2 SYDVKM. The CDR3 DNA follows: TGTGCCAGCAGTCCCGGGACGGGGAAAAACATTCAGTACTTC. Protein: CASSPGTGKNIQYF.

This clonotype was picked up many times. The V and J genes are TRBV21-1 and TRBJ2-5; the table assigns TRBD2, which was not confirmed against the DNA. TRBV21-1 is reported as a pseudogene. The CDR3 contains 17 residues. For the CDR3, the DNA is TGTGCCAGCAGAACGTCCGTCCTACTAGTTCTTATGGAGACCCAGTACTTC. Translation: CASRTSVLLVLMETQYF.

The CDR3 region has the DNA TGCAGTGCTAGCTCGCGGAACACCGGCGAAAAACTGTTTTTT. Encoded protein: CSASSRNTGEKLFF. The V call is TRBV20-1, the J call TRBJ1-4; no reliable D call. Germline CDR1 is DFQATT and CDR2 is SNEGSKA (reference sequence). The germline V and J ends were trimmed by 3 bases and 8 bases, with 16 bases remaining between them. The CDR3 runs 14 residues.

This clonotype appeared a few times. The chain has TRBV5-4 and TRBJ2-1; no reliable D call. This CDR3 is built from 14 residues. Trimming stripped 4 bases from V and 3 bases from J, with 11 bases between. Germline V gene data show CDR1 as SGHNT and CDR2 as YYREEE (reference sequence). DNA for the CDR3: TGTGCCAGCAGCCACTCCGGCCTCTACAATGAGCAGTTCTTC. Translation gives CASSHSGLYNEQFF.

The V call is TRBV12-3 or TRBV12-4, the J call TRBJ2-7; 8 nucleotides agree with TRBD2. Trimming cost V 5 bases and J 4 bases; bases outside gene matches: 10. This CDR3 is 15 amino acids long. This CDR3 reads CASSTPAGVYYEQYF. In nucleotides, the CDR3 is TGTGCCAGCAGTACCCCAGCGGGAGTTTATTACGAGCAGTACTTC.

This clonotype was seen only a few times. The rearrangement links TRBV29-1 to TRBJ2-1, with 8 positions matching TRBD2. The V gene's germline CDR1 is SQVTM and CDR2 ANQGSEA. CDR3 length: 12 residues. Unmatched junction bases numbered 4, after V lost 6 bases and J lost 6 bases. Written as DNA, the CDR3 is TGCAGCGTCGGGAGGGCCGGCAATGAGCAGTTCTTC. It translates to CSVGRAGNEQFF.

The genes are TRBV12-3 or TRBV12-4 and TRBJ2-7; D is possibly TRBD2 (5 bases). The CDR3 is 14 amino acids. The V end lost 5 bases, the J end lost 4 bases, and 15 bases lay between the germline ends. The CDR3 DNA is TGTGCCAGCAGTCCGGGATATAAGACTTACGAGCAGTACTTC. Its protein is CASSPGYKTYEQYF.

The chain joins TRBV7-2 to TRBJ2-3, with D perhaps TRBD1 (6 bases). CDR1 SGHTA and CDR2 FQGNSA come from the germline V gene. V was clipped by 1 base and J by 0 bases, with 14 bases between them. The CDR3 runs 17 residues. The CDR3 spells CASSLGGRPPSTDTQYF. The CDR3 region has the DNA TGTGCCAGCAGCTTAGGGGGGCGCCCTCCCAGCACAGATACGCAGTATTTT.

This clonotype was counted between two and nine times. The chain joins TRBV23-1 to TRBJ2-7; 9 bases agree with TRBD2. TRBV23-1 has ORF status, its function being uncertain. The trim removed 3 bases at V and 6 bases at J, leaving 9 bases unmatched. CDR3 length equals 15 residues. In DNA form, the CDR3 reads TGCGCCAGCAGTCATGGGGCTAGCGGGATATGCGAGCAGTACTTC. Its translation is CASSHGASGICEQYF.

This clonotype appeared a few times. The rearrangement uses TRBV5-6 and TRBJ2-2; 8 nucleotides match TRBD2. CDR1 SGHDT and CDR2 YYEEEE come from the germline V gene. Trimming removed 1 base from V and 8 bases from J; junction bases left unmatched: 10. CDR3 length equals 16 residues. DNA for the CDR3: TGTGCCAGCAGCTTGATTAGGACTAGCCGGGATGGGGAGCTGTTTTTT. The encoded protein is CASSLIRTSRDGELFF.

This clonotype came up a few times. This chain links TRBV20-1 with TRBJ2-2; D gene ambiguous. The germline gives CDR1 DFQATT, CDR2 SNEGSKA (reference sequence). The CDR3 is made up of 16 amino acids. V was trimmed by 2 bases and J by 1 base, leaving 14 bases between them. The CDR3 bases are TGCAGTGCTAGATCTCCTACGGCTGAGAACACCGGGGAGCTGTTTTTT. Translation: CSARSPTAENTGELFF.

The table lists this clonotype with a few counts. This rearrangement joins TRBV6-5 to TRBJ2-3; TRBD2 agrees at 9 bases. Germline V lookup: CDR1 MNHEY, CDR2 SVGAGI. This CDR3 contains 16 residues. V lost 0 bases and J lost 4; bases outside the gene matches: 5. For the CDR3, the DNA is TGTGCCAGCAGTTACTCGGGTAGCGGGAGTCCAGATACGCAGTATTTT. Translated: CASSYSGSGSPDTQYF.

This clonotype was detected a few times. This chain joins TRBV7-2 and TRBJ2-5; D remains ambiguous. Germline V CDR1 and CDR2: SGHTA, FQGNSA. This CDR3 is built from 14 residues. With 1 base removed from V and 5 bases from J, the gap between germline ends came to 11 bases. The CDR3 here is CASSLGQLGETQYF. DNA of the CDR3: TGTGCCAGCAGCTTAGGCCAGCTGGGGGAGACCCAGTACTTC.

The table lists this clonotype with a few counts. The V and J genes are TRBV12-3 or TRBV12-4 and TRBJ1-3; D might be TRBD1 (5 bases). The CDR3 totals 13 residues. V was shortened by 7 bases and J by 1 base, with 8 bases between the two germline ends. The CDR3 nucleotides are TGTGCCAGCACGGCAGGGTCTGGAAACACCATATATTTT. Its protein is CASTAGSGNTIYF.

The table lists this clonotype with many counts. CDR3: CATSSGITNEKLFF. CDR3 nucleotide sequence: TGTGCCACCAGCAGCGGGATTACTAATGAAAAACTGTTTTTT. This rearrangement joins TRBV15 to TRBJ1-4; D is ambiguous. Per the germline V gene, CDR1 is LNHNV and CDR2 is YYDKDF (reference sequence). V lost 3 bases and J 2 bases, leaving 7 bases between the germline ends. The CDR3 consists of 14 residues.

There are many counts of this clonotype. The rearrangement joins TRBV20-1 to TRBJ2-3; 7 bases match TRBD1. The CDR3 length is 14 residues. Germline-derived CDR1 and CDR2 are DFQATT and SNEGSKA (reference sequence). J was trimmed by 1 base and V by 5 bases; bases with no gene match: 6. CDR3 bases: TGCAGTGCTTTAGGGGGCGCGGGCACAGATACGCAGTATTTT. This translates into CSALGGAGTDTQYF.

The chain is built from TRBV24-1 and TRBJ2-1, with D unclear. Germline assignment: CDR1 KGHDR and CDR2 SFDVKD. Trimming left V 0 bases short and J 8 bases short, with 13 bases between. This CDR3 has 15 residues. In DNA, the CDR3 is TGTGCCACCAGTGATTTGTATGTGGCCGGCGATGAGCAGTTCTTC. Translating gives CATSDLYVAGDEQFF.

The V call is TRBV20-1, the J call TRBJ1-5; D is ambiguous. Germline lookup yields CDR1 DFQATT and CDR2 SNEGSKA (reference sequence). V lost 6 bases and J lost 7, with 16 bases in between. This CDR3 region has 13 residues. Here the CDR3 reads CSAKGSAQQPQHF. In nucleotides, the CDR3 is TGCAGTGCCAAAGGCAGTGCCCAACAGCCCCAGCATTTT.

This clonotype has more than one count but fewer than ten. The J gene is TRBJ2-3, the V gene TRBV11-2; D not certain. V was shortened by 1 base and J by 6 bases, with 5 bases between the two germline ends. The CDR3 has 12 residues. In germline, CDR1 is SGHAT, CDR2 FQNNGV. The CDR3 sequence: CASSLVWDTQYF. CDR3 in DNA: TGTGCCAGCAGCTTAGTTTGGGATACGCAGTATTTT.

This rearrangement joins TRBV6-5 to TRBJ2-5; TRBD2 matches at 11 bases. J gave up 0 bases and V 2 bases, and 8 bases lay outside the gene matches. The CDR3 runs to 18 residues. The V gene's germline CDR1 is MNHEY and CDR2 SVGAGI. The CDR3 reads CASSYRASGRPYQETQYF. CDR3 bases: TGTGCCAGCAGTTACAGGGCTAGCGGGAGGCCGTACCAAGAGACCCAGTACTTC.

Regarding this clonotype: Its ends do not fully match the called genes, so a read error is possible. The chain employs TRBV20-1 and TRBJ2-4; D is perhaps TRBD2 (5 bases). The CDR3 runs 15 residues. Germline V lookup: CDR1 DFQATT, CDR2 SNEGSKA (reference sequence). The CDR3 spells CSAVTPGNLKSIQYF. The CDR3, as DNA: TGCAGTGCCGTTACACCGGGGAACCTCAAAAGCATTCAGTACTTC.